Listed here are 19 T cell receptor beta chains from one sample, sequenced in a study of blood T cell repertoires in COVID-19 (dated by TCRdb to about 2020). The library came from the immunoSEQ multiplex PCR assay. TCRdb limited this immuneACCESS table to in-frame rearrangements with V and J called. A share of clones is missing; checked studies link under half to unresolved V genes, and the rest is unexplained. This sample gives roughly 84,000 clones in total; about 79% of them show up just once. Around 4% of the sample belongs to the ten largest clones. The sequenced sample was peripheral blood. These receptors came from a woman between 45 and 65 years old with acute or convalescent COVID-19.

The chain uses TRBV6-1 and TRBJ1-2; 8 nucleotides match TRBD1. Germline loops: CDR1 MNHNS, CDR2 SASEGT. The trim removed 2 bases at V and 2 bases at J, leaving 4 bases unmatched. This CDR3 is 15 amino acids long. As DNA, the CDR3 is TGTGCCAGCAGTGAAAGGAGGACAGGGAACTATGGCTACACCTTC. Translation gives CASSERRTGNYGYTF.

The chain uses TRBV7-8 and TRBJ1-1; D is undetermined. This CDR3 has 14 residues. Germline lookup yields CDR1 SGHVS and CDR2 FQNEAQ. V lost 1 base, J lost 1 base, and 7 bases lay in between. The CDR3 bases are TGTGCCAGCAGCTTAGGGCAATCGAACACTGAAGCTTTCTTT. It translates to CASSLGQSNTEAFF.

The rearrangement links TRBV10-3 to TRBJ1-3; D is uncertain. The germline V gene encodes CDR1 ENHRY and CDR2 SYGVKD. Trimming pared 4 bases from V and 0 bases from J, leaving 10 bases between. There are 15 residues in the CDR3. The CDR3 sequence: CAISGGELSGNTIYF. CDR3 nucleotide sequence: TGTGCCATCAGTGGAGGCGAACTCTCTGGAAACACCATATATTTT.

The chain carries TRBV9 and TRBJ1-2; 7 bases align to TRBD1. Germline assignment: CDR1 SGDLS and CDR2 YYNGEE. The CDR3 sequence is 18 residues long. Unmatched junction bases numbered 18, after V lost 0 bases and J lost 7 bases. The CDR3 loop is CASSVGRGQRGQGGGYTF. CDR3 nucleotides: TGTGCCAGCAGCGTAGGTCGGGGACAGAGGGGGCAAGGTGGTGGCTACACCTTC.

The genes are TRBV28 and TRBJ1-2; a possible D gene is TRBD1 (5 bases). The CDR3 extends over 14 amino acids. CDR1 and CDR2 (germline): MDHEN, SYDVKM. V shed 8 bases and J shed 3 bases, with 16 bases lying between them. This CDR3 reads CASLGPGNDYGYTF. In DNA, the CDR3 is TGTGCCAGCCTGGGGCCAGGGAATGACTATGGCTACACCTTC.

Only a few counts were recorded for this clone. The chain uses TRBV4-1 and TRBJ1-5; D gene uncertain. This CDR3 spans 13 amino acids. The germline V gene encodes CDR1 MGHRA and CDR2 YSYEKL. V lost 0 bases and J 6 bases, leaving 6 bases between the germline ends. CDR3 region: CASSQESRQPQHF. The DNA for the CDR3 is TGCGCCAGCAGCCAAGAGAGCCGTCAGCCCCAGCATTTT.

The chain has TRBV7-9 and TRBJ1-1; D is undetermined. The CDR3 length is 12 residues. The V and J ends lost 3 bases and 0 bases respectively, with 2 bases between them. Looked up from germline, CDR1 is SEHNR and CDR2 is FQNEAQ (reference sequence). CDR3 in amino acids: CASSFMNTEAFF. CDR3 in DNA: TGTGCCAGCAGCTTCATGAACACTGAAGCTTTCTTT.

This sequence joins TRBV6-1 and TRBJ1-1, with 7 bases that match TRBD1. The CDR3 length is 12 residues. Unmatched junction bases numbered 7, after V lost 7 bases and J lost 8 bases. CDR1 and CDR2 (germline): MNHNS, SASEGT. CDR3 sequence reads: CASTPTGLEAFF. CDR3 coding DNA: TGTGCCAGCACCCCGACAGGGTTGGAAGCTTTCTTT.

The chain carries TRBV7-2 and TRBJ1-5; D perhaps matches TRBD1 (5 bases). The CDR3 runs to 18 residues. Germline V gene data show CDR1 as SGHTA and CDR2 as FQGNSA. The ends were cut back, 4 bases at V and 0 bases at J, with 19 bases in the middle. DNA for the CDR3: TGTGCCAGCAGCTCCGGTGGGGGGGTTTCATATAGCAATCAGCCCCAGCATTTT. This translates into CASSSGGGVSYSNQPQHF.

The chain employs TRBV5-1 and TRBJ1-4, with a possible D match to TRBD1 (5 bases). This CDR3 spans 15 amino acids. Trimming took 0 bases from V and 3 from J, leaving 9 bases between them. The germline CDR1 and CDR2 sequences are SGHRS and YFSETQ. The CDR3 here is CASSLAVGANEKLFF. In DNA, the CDR3 is TGCGCCAGCAGCTTGGCCGTAGGGGCTAATGAAAAACTGTTTTTT.

This chain links TRBV19 with TRBJ1-2, with TRBD1 matching 7 bases. V was pared by 1 base and J by 8 bases, with 7 bases of the junction left unmatched. CDR1 and CDR2 from the germline V gene are LNHDA and SQIVND (reference sequence). This CDR3 is 14 amino acids long. CDR3 bases: TGTGCCAGTAGTATAGCTGTGACAGGGAGAGGCTACACCTTC. It specifies CASSIAVTGRGYTF.

This clone was picked up a small number of times. The rearrangement links TRBV30 to TRBJ1-2; D is undetermined. The germline V gene has CDR1 GTSNPN and CDR2 SVGIG (reference sequence). The V gene lost 2 bases and the J gene lost 0 bases, with 10 bases spanning the gap. This CDR3 has 14 amino acids. The CDR3 DNA follows: TGTGCCTGGAGTTTTGGCGGATCTAACTATGGCTACACCTTC. It specifies CAWSFGGSNYGYTF.

The rearrangement links TRBV29-1 to TRBJ1-1, with D hard to call. V was pared by 5 bases and J by 1 base, with 8 bases between. The CDR3 has 12 residues. CDR1 and CDR2 (germline): SQVTM, ANQGSEA. The DNA for the CDR3 is TGCAGCGTTCTCCGGGAGAACACTGAAGCTTTCTTT. The encoded protein is CSVLRENTEAFF. Looking up the rest from reference TRBV29-1 and TRBJ1-1 gives the full variable domain: SAVISQKPSRDICQRGTSLTIQCQVDSQVTMMFWYRQQPGQSLTLIATANQGSEATYESGFVIDKFPISRPNLTFSTLTVSNMSPEDSSIYLCSVLRENTEAFFGQGTRLTVV.

The chain combines TRBV28 with TRBJ2-2, with 7 bases aligning to TRBD1. CDR1 is MDHEN and CDR2 is SYDVKM in the germline V gene. The CDR3 contains 15 residues. V lost 5 bases to trimming and J lost 1 base; unmatched junction nucleotides: 4. For the CDR3, the DNA is TGTGCCAGCAGTGGACAGGCTCTGAACACCGGGGAGCTGTTTTTT. This sequence encodes CASSGQALNTGELFF.

The chain carries TRBV27 and TRBJ1-4, with D tentatively TRBD1 (5 bases). Deletions cut 3 bases from V and 4 bases from J, with 9 bases between. In germline, CDR1 is MNHEY, CDR2 SMNVEV (reference sequence). The CDR3 is 14 amino acids. This CDR3 reads CASSLGGHNEKLFF. CDR3 DNA sequence: TGTGCCAGCAGTTTGGGGGGTCATAATGAAAAACTGTTTTTT.

The V gene is TRBV7-2, the J gene TRBJ2-1; 13 bases line up with TRBD2. V lost 8 bases to trimming and J lost 7 bases; unmatched junction nucleotides: 5. Per the germline V gene, CDR1 is SGHTA and CDR2 is FQGNSA. There are 14 residues in the CDR3. CDR3: CASGPGLAGNEQFF. DNA of the CDR3: TGTGCCAGCGGTCCGGGACTAGCGGGGAATGAGCAGTTCTTC.

This rearrangement joins TRBV28 to TRBJ1-1, with D perhaps TRBD1 (5 bases). The CDR3 length is 18 residues. Germline V gene lookup returns CDR1 MDHEN and CDR2 SYDVKM. The V and J ends lost 2 bases and 1 base respectively, with 20 bases between them. This CDR3 reads CASSLRGVQGPTNTEAFF. The CDR3 DNA is TGTGCCAGCAGTTTACGTGGGGTGCAGGGTCCGACGAACACTGAAGCTTTCTTT.

This clone was seen a handful of times. The rearrangement links TRBV6-5 to TRBJ1-6, with D unresolved. Germline values: CDR1 MNHEY, CDR2 SVGAGI. V lost 7 bases and J lost 6, with 10 bases in between. The CDR3 runs to 13 residues. CDR3 DNA sequence: TGTGCCAGCATCCTGGAGCCTAATTCACCCCTCCACTTT. The encoded protein is CASILEPNSPLHF.

V usage is TRBV5-8 and J usage is TRBJ1-1; D unresolved. This CDR3 contains 15 residues. Germline values: CDR1 SGHTS, CDR2 YDEGEE. V lost 0 bases and J 5 bases, leaving 14 bases between the germline ends. The CDR3 DNA sequence: TGTGCCAGCAGCTTGGGACGGAATGCGAGGACTGAAGCTTTCTTT. Its translation is CASSLGRNARTEAFF. Complete variable domain (other parts from reference TRBV5-8 and TRBJ1-1): EAGVTQSPTHLIKTRGQQATLRCSPISGHTSVYWYQQALGLGLQFLLWYDEGEERNRGNFPPRFSGRQFPNYSSELNVNALELEDSALYLCASSLGRNARTEAFFGQGTRLTVV.